This TCR beta chain was sequenced during a study of patients and donors after allogeneic stem cell transplantation. In this sample, this clonotype turned up a few times. TCRdb re-analysed the RT-PCR reads in MiXCR, keeping a single row per CDR3 protein. The table lists about 24,000 distinct CDR3 sequences, approximately 28% of them singletons. Germline V gene data show CDR1 as ENHRY and CDR2 as SYGVKD. The CDR3 is 13 amino acids. The V gene lost 10 bases and the J gene lost 4 bases, with 13 bases spanning the gap. The chain joins TRBV10-3 to TRBJ2-2; D is uncertain. Source material: blood, either unsorted or a sorted T cell fraction (not recorded which). The TCR was taken from a human donor who was either an allogeneic HSCT recipient or a stem cell or donor lymphocyte infusion donor (not recorded which). It is not recorded whose cells these are; they may come from a transplant donor. In nucleotides, the CDR3 is TGTGCCACCTCAAGGACGGTCACCGGGGAGCTGTTTTTT. This gives the protein CATSRTVTGELFF.